Given below is one TCR beta chain in context. Its specificity is not known. This sample is drawn from a study of cytomegalovirus exposure and HLA in healthy donors. General study results and limits: A link between a missense DCLRE1C variant and TCR beta V- and J-gene trimming emerged from a later analysis. Associated with cytomegalovirus, according to the listing, were 150 to 200 TCR beta chains.

The PCR used 60 Vbeta and 13 Jbeta primers. The table came from immunoSEQ multiplex PCR; TCRdb's copy has only in-frame clones and leaves some out. Here the sample spans about 300,000 clones, 86% being singletons. Every donor was a healthy person donating bone marrow. The specimen sequenced was PBMCs. The sequence was collected from a man between 40 and 49 years old in good health and CMV-seropositive.

The CDR3 DNA sequence: TGTGCCAGCAGTCTCCGTGGACAGGGGAGGGATTCACCCCTCCACTTT. This translates into CASSLRGQGRDSPLHF. This chain links TRBV27 with TRBJ1-6; 9 bases map to TRBD1. The germline CDR1 and CDR2 sequences are MNHEY and SMNVEV (reference sequence). The CDR3 extends over 16 amino acids. With 5 bases clipped from V and 8 bases from J, the junction kept 10 bases outside the gene matches.